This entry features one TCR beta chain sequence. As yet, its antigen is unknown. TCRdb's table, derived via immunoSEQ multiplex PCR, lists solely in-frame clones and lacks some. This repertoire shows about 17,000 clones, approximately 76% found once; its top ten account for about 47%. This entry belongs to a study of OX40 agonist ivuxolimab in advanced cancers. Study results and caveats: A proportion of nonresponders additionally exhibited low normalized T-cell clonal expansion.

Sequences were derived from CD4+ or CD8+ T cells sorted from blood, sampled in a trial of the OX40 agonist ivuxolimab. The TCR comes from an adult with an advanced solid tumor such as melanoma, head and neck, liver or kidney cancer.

CDR3 sequence reads: CASSISVTLTGELFF. DNA of the CDR3: TGTGCCAGCAGCATTAGTGTGACGCTCACCGGGGAGCTGTTTTTT. The genes are TRBV7-8 and TRBJ2-2; D unclear. V lost 5 bases and J lost 4, with 14 bases in between. Germline V lookup: CDR1 SGHVS, CDR2 FQNEAQ. This CDR3 is 15 amino acids long.